This is a list of T cell receptor beta chains from one sample in a study of CD8+CD57+ T cells in acquired aplastic anemia. TCRdb analysed the reads with MiXCR anew, one entry per CDR3 protein. The sample holds around 210,000 distinct CDR3 sequences, approximately 65% seen once. The sequencing input was sorted CD4+, CD8+, or CD8+CD57+ T cells (not recorded which) from PBMCs. These TCRs come from a human donor with aplastic anemia. CDR3s include the opening cysteine and the closing phenylalanine or tryptophan. The D gene is left open where the match is weak. Clone size is not always given. Where it is, it says once, few, many or a class for expanded clones.

d_gene | abundance | j_gene | v_gene | CDR3aa | CDR3nt
TRBD2 | NA | TRBJ2-7 | TRBV9 | CASSRLAGPYEQYF | TGTGCCAGCAGCCGACTAGCGGGACCCTACGAGCAGTACTTC
NA | NA | TRBJ2-1 | TRBV20-1 | CSARDETGNGYNEQFF | TGCAGTGCTAGGGATGAAACAGGGAATGGCTACAATGAGCAGTTCTTC
TRBD1 | NA | TRBJ1-5 | TRBV19 | CASSIADRQDQPQHF | TGTGCCAGTAGTATAGCGGACAGGCAAGATCAGCCCCAGCATTTT
NA | NA | TRBJ1-1 | TRBV10-3 | CASSSSRQGSFF | TGTGCCAGCAGTTCATCCCGGCAGGGATCTTTCTTT
NA | once | TRBJ2-5 | TRBV5-8 | CASSLGVARGGETQYF | TGTGCCAGCAGCTTGGGAGTGGCCAGGGGTGGAGAGACCCAGTACTTC
NA | many | TRBJ1-1 | TRBV19 | CASRIGAGWTEAFF | TGTGCCAGTAGAATAGGGGCAGGGTGGACTGAAGCTTTCTTT
NA | NA | TRBJ1-1 | TRBV12-3/TRBV12-4 | CASRIGNTEAFF | TGTGCCAGCAGGATCGGTAACACTGAAGCTTTCTTT
TRBD1 | NA | TRBJ2-7 | TRBV5-1 | CASSLAGTGAYEQYF | TGCGCCAGCAGCTTGGCCGGGACAGGGGCCTACGAGCAGTACTTC
TRBD2 | NA | TRBJ2-3 | TRBV5-1 | CASSWGGTSGSLAPDTQYF | TGCGCCAGCAGCTGGGGTGGGACTAGCGGGTCATTGGCCCCAGATACGCAGTATTTT
NA | NA | TRBJ1-4 | TRBV29-1 | CSVEDYANEKLFF | TGCAGCGTTGAAGATTACGCTAATGAAAAACTGTTTTTT
NA | few | TRBJ2-7 | TRBV24-1 | CATSEGPTYEQYF | TGTGCCACCAGTGAGGGTCCCACCTACGAGCAGTACTTC
NA | once | TRBJ2-7 | TRBV24-1 | CATSDFGSSPNEQYF | TGTGCCACCAGTGATTTTGGTAGTTCGCCCAACGAGCAGTACTTC
NA | NA | TRBJ1-1 | TRBV19 | CASSIIVSNTEAFF | TGTGCCAGTAGTATAATCGTCAGTAACACTGAAGCTTTCTTT
NA | NA | TRBJ2-5 | TRBV28 | CASSLGGRKETQYF | TGTGCCAGCTCCCTAGGGGGAAGAAAAGAGACCCAGTACTTC
TRBD2 | NA | TRBJ2-5 | TRBV7-9 | CASSTGLAGGSETQYF | TGTGCCAGCAGCACTGGACTAGCGGGAGGTTCTGAGACCCAGTACTTC
NA | NA | TRBJ2-7 | TRBV5-6 | CASSLVSTGDYEQYF | TGTGCCAGCAGCTTGGTATCGACAGGAGACTACGAGCAGTACTTC